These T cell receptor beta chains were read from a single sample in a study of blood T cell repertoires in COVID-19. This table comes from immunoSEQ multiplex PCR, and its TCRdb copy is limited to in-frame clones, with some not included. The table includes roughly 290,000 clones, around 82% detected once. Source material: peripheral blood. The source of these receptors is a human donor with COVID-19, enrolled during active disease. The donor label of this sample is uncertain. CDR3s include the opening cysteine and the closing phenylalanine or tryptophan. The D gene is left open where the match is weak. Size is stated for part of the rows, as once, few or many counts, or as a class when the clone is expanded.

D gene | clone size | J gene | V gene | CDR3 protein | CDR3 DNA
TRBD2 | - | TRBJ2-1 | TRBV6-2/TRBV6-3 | CASSATSEEQFF | TGTGCCAGCAGTGCCACTAGCGAGGAGCAGTTCTTC
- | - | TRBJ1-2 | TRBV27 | CASSLSSGNYGYTF | TGTGCCAGCAGTTTATCCTCAGGAAACTATGGCTACACCTTC
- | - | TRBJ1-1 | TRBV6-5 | CASRAGPHTEAFF | TGTGCCAGCAGGGCAGGGCCGCACACTGAAGCTTTCTTT
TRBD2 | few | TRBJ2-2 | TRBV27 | CASSLSWGGSTGELFF | TGTGCCAGCAGCTTAAGCTGGGGGGGGAGCACCGGGGAGCTGTTTTTT
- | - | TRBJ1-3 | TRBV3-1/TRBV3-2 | CASSLIQGLSGNTIYF | TGTGCCAGCAGCCTTATACAGGGCCTCTCTGGAAACACCATATATTTT
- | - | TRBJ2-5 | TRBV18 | CASSPRGLRETQYF | TGTGCCAGCTCGCCCAGGGGTTTAAGGGAGACCCAGTACTTC
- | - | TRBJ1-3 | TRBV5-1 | CASSLSTSGNTIYF | TGCGCCAGCAGCTTGTCCACATCTGGAAACACCATATATTTT
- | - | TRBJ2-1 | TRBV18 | CASSPVAETNEQFF | TGTGCCAGCTCACCGGTGGCGGAAACCAATGAGCAGTTCTTC
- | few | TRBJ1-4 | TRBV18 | CASSSQEGEKLFF | TGTGCCAGCTCGTCCCAGGAGGGTGAAAAACTGTTTTTT
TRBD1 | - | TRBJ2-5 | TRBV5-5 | CASRLLTGEETQYF | TGTGCCAGCAGACTACTAACAGGGGAGGAGACCCAGTACTTC
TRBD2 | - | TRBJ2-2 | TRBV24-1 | CATNRLALNTGELFF | TGTGCCACCAACCGACTAGCGTTGAACACCGGGGAGCTGTTTTTT
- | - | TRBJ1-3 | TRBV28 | CASSFREPIEIYF | TGTGCCAGCAGTTTCCGGGAGCCAATAGAAATATATTTT
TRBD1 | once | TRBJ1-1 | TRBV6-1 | CASSEALTGTTEAFF | TGTGCCAGCAGTGAAGCTTTGACAGGGACCACTGAAGCTTTCTTT
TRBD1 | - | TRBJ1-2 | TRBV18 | CASSPGQDPYGYTF | TGTGCCAGCTCACCGGGACAGGATCCCTATGGCTACACCTTC
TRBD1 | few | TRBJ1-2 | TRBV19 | CASNPGTGEPVNYGYTF | TGTGCCAGTAACCCGGGGACAGGGGAACCCGTTAACTATGGCTACACCTTC
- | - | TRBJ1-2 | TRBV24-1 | CATSDYDRIHYGYTF | TGTGCCACCAGTGACTACGACAGGATTCACTATGGCTACACCTTC
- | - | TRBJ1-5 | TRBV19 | CASTGGVPSTLQPQHF | TGTGCCAGTACTGGAGGAGTTCCTTCCACGCTTCAGCCCCAGCATTTT
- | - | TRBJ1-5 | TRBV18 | CASSAGMGNQPQHF | TGTGCCAGCTCAGCAGGGATGGGCAATCAGCCCCAGCATTTT
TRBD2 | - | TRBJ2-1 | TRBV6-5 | CASSLGGDDTNEQFF | TGTGCCAGCAGCCTGGGGGGGGACGATACTAATGAGCAGTTCTTC
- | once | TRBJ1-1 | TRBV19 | CASSVGLVTEAFF | TGTGCCAGTAGTGTGGGGCTGGTCACTGAAGCTTTCTTT
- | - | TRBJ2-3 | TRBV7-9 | CASSPPSGGTDTQYF | TGTGCCAGCAGCCCACCGTCAGGGGGCACAGATACGCAGTATTTT
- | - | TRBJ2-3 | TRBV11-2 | CATQTQYF | TGTGCCACCCAAACGCAGTATTTT
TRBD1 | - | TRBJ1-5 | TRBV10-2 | CASSETGGSNQPQHF | TGCGCCAGCAGCGAGACAGGGGGTAGCAATCAGCCCCAGCATTTT
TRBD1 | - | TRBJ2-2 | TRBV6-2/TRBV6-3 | CASSPYRTGNTGELFF | TGTGCCAGCAGCCCATATAGGACAGGGAACACCGGGGAGCTGTTTTTT
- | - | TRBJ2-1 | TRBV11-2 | CASRAWDTSSYNEQFF | TGTGCCAGCAGGGCCTGGGACACGAGCTCCTACAATGAGCAGTTCTTC
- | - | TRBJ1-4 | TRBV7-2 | CASSSEGSGEKLFF | TGTGCCAGCAGCTCGGAGGGGTCCGGAGAAAAACTGTTTTTT
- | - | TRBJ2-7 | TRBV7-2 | CASSLVGAGSPSYEQYF | TGTGCCAGCAGCTTAGTAGGTGCGGGAAGCCCATCCTACGAGCAGTACTTC
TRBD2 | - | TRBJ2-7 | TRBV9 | CASSARAGTSGPYSYEQYF | TGTGCCAGCAGCGCACGAGCAGGGACTAGCGGGCCCTACTCCTACGAGCAGTACTTC
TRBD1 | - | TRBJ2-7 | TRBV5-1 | CASSFGTGIAYEQYF | TGCGCCAGCAGCTTCGGGACAGGGATTGCCTACGAGCAGTACTTC
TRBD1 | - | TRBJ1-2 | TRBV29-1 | CSVPGQGTYGYTF | TGCAGCGTTCCGGGACAGGGCACCTATGGCTACACCTTC
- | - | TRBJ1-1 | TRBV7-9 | CASSPGGEYTEAFF | TGTGCCAGCAGCCCGGGAGGGGAGTACACTGAAGCTTTCTTT
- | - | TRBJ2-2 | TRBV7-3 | CASSFSGDTGELFF | TGTGCCAGCAGCTTCTCGGGAGACACCGGGGAGCTGTTTTTT
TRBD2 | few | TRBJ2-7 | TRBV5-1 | CASSQHRTSGAEQYF | TGCGCCAGCAGCCAACACCGGACTAGCGGGGCCGAGCAGTACTTC
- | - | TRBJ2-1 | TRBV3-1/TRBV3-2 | CASSQDPRSYNEQFF | TGTGCCAGCAGCCAAGATCCTCGCTCCTACAATGAGCAGTTCTTC
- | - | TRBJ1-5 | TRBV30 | CAWSGSGNQPQHF | TGTGCCTGGAGTGGAAGCGGCAATCAGCCCCAGCATTTT
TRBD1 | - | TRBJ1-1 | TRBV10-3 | CAISPDRGGTEAFF | TGTGCCATCAGCCCAGACAGGGGGGGTACTGAAGCTTTCTTT
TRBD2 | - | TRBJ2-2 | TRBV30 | CAWGQGREGIETGELFF | TGTGCCTGGGGGCAGGGTCGGGAGGGGATAGAAACCGGGGAGCTGTTTTTT
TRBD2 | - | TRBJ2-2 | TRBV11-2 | CASSPGTTTGELFF | TGTGCCAGCAGCCCCGGGACTACCACCGGGGAGCTGTTTTTT
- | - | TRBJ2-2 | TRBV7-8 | CASSSTRVNTGELFF | TGTGCCAGCAGCTCCACTAGAGTGAACACCGGGGAGCTGTTTTTT
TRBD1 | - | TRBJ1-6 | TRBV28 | CASSPTGVHSPLHF | TGTGCCAGCAGCCCTACAGGGGTTCATTCACCCCTCCACTTT
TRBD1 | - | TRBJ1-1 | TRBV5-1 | CASSLDGQGLNTEAFF | TGCGCCAGCAGCTTAGACGGACAGGGGCTGAACACTGAAGCTTTCTTT
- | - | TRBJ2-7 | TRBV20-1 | CSASRVERWGDYEQYF | TGCAGTGCTAGTCGCGTCGAGCGGTGGGGGGACTACGAGCAGTACTTC
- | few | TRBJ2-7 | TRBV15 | CATSRDRGRSYEQYF | TGTGCCACCAGCAGAGATAGGGGCCGGTCCTACGAGCAGTACTTC
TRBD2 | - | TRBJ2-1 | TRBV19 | CASSTKREGPYNEQFF | TGTGCCAGTAGTACCAAGCGGGAGGGCCCCTACAATGAGCAGTTCTTC
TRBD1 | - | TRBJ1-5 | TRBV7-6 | CASSLGTGGSQPQHF | TGTGCCAGCAGCTTAGGGACAGGGGGCAGTCAGCCCCAGCATTTT
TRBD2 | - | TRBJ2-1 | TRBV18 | CASSPTGAGTTRYEQFF | TGTGCCAGCTCACCAACCGGAGCCGGGACTACCAGATACGAGCAGTTCTTC
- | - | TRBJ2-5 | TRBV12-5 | CASGASTRVETQYF | TGTGCTAGTGGTGCCTCAACTAGAGTAGAGACCCAGTACTTC
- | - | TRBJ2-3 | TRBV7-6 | CASSLSWDWGGVQGDTQYF | TGTGCCAGCAGCTTAAGTTGGGATTGGGGAGGCGTACAAGGCGATACGCAGTATTTT
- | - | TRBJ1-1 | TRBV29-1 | CSVAFTQVLNTEAFF | TGCAGCGTTGCGTTCACACAGGTTTTAAACACTGAAGCTTTCTTT
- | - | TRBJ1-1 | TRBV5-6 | CASSFDFGRRAFF | TGTGCCAGCAGCTTTGATTTTGGGCGACGAGCTTTCTTT
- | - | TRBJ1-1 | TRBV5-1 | CASSLLQVNTEAFF | TGCGCCAGCAGCTTACTTCAGGTGAACACTGAAGCTTTCTTT
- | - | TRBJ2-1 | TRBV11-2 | CASSLGDGRRYNEQFF | TGTGCCAGCAGCTTAGGGGACGGGAGACGGTACAATGAGCAGTTCTTC
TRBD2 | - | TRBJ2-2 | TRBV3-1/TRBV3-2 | CASSQPLAGASPGELFF | TGTGCCAGCAGCCAACCCCTAGCGGGAGCTAGTCCCGGGGAGCTGTTTTTT
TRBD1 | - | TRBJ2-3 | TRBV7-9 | CASSVTGGRTDTQYF | TGTGCCAGCAGCGTAACAGGGGGGCGCACAGATACGCAGTATTTT
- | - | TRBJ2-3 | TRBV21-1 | CASSTTSGNVYTQYF | TGTGCCAGCTCTACAACTAGCGGGAATGTATATACGCAGTATTTT
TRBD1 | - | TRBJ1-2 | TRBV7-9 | CASSFGTGTLYGYTF | TGTGCCAGCAGCTTCGGGACAGGGACTCTATATGGCTACACCTTC
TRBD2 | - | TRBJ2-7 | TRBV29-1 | CSITPGTSGTYEQYF | TGCAGCATTACACCCGGGACTAGCGGGACCTACGAGCAGTACTTC
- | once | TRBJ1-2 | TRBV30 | CAWSETRDYGYTF | TGTGCCTGGAGCGAAACCCGGGACTATGGCTACACCTTC
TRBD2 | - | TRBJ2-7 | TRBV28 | CASSGRMSGLGLAGYEQYF | TGTGCCAGCAGTGGCCGGATGTCGGGGTTAGGTCTAGCGGGCTACGAGCAGTACTTC